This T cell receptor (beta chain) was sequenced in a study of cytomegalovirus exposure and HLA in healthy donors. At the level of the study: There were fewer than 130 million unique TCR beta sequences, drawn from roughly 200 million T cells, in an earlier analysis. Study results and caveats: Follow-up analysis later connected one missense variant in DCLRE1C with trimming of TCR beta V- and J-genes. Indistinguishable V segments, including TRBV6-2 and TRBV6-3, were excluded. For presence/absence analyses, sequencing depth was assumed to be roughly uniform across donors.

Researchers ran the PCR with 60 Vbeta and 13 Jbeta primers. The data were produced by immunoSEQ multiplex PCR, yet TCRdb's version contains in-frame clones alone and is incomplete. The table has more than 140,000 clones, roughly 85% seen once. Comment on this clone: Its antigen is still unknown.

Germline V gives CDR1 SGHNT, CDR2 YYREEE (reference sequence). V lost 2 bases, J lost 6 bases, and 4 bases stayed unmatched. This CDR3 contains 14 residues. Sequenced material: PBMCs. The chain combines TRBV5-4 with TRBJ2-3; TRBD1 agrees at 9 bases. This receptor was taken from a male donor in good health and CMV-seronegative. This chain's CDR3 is CASSLQGARDTQYF. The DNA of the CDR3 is TGTGCCAGCAGCTTACAGGGGGCCAGGGATACGCAGTATTTT.